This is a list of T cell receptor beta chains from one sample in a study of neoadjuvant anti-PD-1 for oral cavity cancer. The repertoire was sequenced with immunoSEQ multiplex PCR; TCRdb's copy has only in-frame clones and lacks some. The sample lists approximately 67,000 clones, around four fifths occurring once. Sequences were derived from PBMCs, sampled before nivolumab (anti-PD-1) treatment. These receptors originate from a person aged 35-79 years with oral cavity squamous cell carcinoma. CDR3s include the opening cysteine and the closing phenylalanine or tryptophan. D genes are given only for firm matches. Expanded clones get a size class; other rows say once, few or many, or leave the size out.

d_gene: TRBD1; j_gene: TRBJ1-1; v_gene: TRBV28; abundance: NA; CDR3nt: TGTGCCAGCAGGACAGGGGGCACTGAAGCTTTCTTT; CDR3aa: CASRTGGTEAFF
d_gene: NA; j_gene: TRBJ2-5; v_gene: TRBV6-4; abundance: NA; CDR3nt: TGTGCCAGCAGTGAAGGGGGTCCCCACCAAGAGACCCAGTACTTC; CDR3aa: CASSEGGPHQETQYF
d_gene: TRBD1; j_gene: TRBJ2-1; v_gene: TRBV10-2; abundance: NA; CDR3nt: TGCGCCAGCAGTGAAGGACAGGTGCCCTACAATGAGCAGTTCTTC; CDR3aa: CASSEGQVPYNEQFF
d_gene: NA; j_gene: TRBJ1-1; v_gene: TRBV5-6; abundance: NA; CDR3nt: TGTGCCAGCAGCCTACTCGACCGGAACACTGAAGCTTTCTTT; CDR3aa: CASSLLDRNTEAFF
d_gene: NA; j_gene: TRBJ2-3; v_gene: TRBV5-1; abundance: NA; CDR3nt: TGCGCCAGCAAACCGGACAGTTGGGCAGATACGCAGTATTTT; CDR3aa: CASKPDSWADTQYF
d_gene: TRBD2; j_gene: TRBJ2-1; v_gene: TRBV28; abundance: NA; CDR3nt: TGTGCCACCGCTAGCGGGAGCTACAATGAGCAGTTCTTC; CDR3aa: CATASGSYNEQFF
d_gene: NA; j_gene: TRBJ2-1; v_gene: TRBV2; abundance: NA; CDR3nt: TGTGCCAGCATAACAGTTAATTCCTACAATGAGCAGTTCTTC; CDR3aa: CASITVNSYNEQFF
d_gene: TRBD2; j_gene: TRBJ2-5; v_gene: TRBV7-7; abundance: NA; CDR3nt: TGTGCTAGCAGCAGTAGCGGGGGGGCACAAGAGACCCAGTACTTC; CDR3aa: CASSSSGGAQETQYF
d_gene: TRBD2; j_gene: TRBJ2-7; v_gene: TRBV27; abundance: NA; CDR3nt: TGTGCCAGCAGAAAAAAAGGGCTAGCGGACGTCTACGAGCAGTACTTC; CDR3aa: CASRKKGLADVYEQYF
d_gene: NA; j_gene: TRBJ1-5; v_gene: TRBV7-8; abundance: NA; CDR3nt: TGTGCCAGCAGCCCCATGAGGAGGGCAAATCAGCCCCAGCATTTT; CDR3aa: CASSPMRRANQPQHF
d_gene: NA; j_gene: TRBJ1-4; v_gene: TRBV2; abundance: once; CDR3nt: TGTGCCAGCAGTGAAATAGGTGGGATTAATGAAAAACTGTTTTTT; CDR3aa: CASSEIGGINEKLFF
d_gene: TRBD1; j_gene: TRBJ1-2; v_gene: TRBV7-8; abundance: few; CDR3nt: TGTGCCAGCAGCTTAGAACCGGGGACAGCCTATGGCTACACCTTC; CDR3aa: CASSLEPGTAYGYTF
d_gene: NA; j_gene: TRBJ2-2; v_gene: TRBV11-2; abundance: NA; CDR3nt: TGTGCCAGCAGCCGCAGGGCGTCGGCCGGGGAGCTGTTTTTT; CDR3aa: CASSRRASAGELFF
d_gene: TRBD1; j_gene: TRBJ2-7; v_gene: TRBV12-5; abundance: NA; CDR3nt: TGTGCTAGTGCCCCGGGACAGTTCTCCTACGAGCAGTACTTC; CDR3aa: CASAPGQFSYEQYF
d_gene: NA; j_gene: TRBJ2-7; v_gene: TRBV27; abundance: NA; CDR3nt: TGTGCCAGCAGTTTATTTACAGGCTCCTACGAGCAGTACTTC; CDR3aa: CASSLFTGSYEQYF
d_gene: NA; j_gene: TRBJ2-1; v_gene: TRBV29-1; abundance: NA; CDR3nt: TGCAGCGTCGACCCCCAAAACAATGAGCAGTTCTTC; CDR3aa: CSVDPQNNEQFF
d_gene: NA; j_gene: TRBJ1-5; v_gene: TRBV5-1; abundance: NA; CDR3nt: TGCGCCAGCAGCTTGGGGGTATTTGGCAATCAGCCCCAGCATTTT; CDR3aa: CASSLGVFGNQPQHF
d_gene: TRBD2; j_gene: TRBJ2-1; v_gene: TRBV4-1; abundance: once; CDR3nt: TGCGCCAGCAGCCGGGCCGGGACTAGCGGTTCGTCTGAGCAGTTCTTC; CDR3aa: CASSRAGTSGSSEQFF
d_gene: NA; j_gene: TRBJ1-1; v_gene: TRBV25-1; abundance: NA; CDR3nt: TGTGCCAGCAGCGGGTCTACAGTGGAGCGGGCTTTCTTT; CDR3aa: CASSGSTVERAFF
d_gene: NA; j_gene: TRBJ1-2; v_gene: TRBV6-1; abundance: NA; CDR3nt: TGTGCCAGCAGTGAAGCTCCCAGGAGGGACACCTTC; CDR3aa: CASSEAPRRDTF
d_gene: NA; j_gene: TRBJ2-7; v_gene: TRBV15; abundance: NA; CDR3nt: TGTGCCACCAGCAGAGAGCGGGGAGTGTCCTACGAGCAGTACTTC; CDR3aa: CATSRERGVSYEQYF
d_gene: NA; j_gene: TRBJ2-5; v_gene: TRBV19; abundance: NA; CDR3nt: TGTGCCAGTAGTATCGGACTGGGGGCCAAAGAGACCCAGTACTTC; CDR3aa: CASSIGLGAKETQYF
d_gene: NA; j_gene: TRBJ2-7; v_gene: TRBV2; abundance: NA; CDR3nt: TGTGCCAGCCAGGAGCGAACCTACGAGTTTCTGTACTTC; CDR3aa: CASQERTYEFLYF
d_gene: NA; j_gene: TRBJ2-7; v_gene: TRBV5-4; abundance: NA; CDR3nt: TGTGCCAGCAGCCCCGAGCTGGGCCAAACCTCCTACGAGCAGTACTTC; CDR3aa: CASSPELGQTSYEQYF
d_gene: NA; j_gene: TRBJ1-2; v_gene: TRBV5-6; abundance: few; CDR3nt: TGTGCCAGCAGCTTGGCAAGAGGGGCCGGGGGCTACACCTTC; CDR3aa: CASSLARGAGGYTF
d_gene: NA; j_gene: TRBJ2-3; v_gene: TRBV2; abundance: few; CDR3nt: TGTGCCAGCAGTGACCCGGCCTCTAGCACAGATACGCAGTATTTT; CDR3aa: CASSDPASSTDTQYF
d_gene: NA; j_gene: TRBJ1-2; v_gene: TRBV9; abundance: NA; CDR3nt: TGTGCCAGCAGTCGAGCGTTTGGCTACACCTTC; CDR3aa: CASSRAFGYTF
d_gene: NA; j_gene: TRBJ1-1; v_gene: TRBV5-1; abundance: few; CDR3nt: TGCGCCAGCAGCTTGGGGCAGGTGATGAACACTGAAGCTTTCTTT; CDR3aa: CASSLGQVMNTEAFF
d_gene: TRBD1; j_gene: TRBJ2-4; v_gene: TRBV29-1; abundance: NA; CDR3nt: TGCAGCGTCGTTGGGCGTGGGACAGGGGACCTAGCCAAAAACATTCAGTACTTC; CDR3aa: CSVVGRGTGDLAKNIQYF
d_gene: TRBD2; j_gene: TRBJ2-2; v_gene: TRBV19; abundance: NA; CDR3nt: TGTGCCAGTAGTCAGGCGGGAGCGAACACCGGGGAGCTGTTTTTT; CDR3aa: CASSQAGANTGELFF
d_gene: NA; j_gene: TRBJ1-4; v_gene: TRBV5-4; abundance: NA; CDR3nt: TGTGCCAGCAGCTTAGGTCCAGGTCGAAGAGATGAAAAACTGTTTTTT; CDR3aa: CASSLGPGRRDEKLFF
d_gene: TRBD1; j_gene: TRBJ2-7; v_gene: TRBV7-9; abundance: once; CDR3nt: TGTGCCAGCAGCCCTGCCGGGACAGGGGCCTACGAGCAGTACTTC; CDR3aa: CASSPAGTGAYEQYF
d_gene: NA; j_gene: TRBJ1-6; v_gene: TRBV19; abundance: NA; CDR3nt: TGTGCCAGTAGTCGCAAGAGCTCCTATAATTCACCCCTCCACTTT; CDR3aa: CASSRKSSYNSPLHF
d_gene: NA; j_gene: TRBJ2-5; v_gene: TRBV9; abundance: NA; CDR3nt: TGTGCCAGCAGCGCCTCCCCACAGAGTCAAGAGACCCAGTACTTC; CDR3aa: CASSASPQSQETQYF
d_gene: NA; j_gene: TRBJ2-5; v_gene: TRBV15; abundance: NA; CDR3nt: TGTGCCACCAGCAGAGATTCTACGTCGGGATACCCCTCAGAGACCCAGTACTTC; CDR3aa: CATSRDSTSGYPSETQYF
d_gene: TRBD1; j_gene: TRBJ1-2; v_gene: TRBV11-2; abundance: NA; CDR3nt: TGTGCCAGCAGCTTGGACAGGGGGGGGAACTATGGCTACACCTTC; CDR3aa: CASSLDRGGNYGYTF
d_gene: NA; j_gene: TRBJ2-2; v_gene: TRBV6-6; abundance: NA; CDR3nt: TGTGCCAGCAGTTATTCAGAGAACACCGGGGAGCTGTTTTTT; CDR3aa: CASSYSENTGELFF
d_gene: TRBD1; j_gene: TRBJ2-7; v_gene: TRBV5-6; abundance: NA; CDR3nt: TGTGCCAGCAGCGCACCCGGGACAGGGGCCTACGAGCAGTACTTC; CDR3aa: CASSAPGTGAYEQYF
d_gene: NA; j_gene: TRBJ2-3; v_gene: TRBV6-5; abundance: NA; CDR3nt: TGTGCCAGCAGTGTCAGGGGAGGTAGCACAGATACGCAGTATTTT; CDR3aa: CASSVRGGSTDTQYF
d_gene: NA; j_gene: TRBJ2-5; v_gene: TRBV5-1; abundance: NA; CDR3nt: TGCGCCAGCAGCTTGGTTCCGGTTGGGGAGACCCAGTACTTC; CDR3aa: CASSLVPVGETQYF
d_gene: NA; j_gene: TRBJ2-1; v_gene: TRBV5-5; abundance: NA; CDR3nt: TGTGCCAGCAGCTGGCCCGGGAAGCAGTTCTTC; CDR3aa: CASSWPGKQFF
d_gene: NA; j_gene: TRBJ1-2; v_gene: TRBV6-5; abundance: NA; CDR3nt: TGTGCCAGCCGTTCAGGGGAATGGGTCTATGGCTACACCTTC; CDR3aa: CASRSGEWVYGYTF
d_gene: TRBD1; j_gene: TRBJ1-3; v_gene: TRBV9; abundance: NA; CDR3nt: TGTGCCAGCAGCGTAACGACAGGGACGGGGGACACCATATATTTT; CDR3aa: CASSVTTGTGDTIYF
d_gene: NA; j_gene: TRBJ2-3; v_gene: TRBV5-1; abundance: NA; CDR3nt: TGCGCCAGCACCGGGACATATACAGATACGCAGTATTTT; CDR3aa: CASTGTYTDTQYF
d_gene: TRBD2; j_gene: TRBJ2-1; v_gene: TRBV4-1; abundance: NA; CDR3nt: TGCGCCAGCAGCCAAGGGTTTGCTAGCGGGAGATCTGGGAATGAGCAGTTCTTC; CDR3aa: CASSQGFASGRSGNEQFF
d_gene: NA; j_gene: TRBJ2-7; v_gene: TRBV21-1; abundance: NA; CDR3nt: TGTGCCAGCAGCCAACCCCCTAGGGGATCCTACGAGCAGTACTTC; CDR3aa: CASSQPPRGSYEQYF
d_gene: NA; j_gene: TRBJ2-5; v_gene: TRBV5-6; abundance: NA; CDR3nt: TGTGCCAGCAGCCTCGACACGGAAGAGACCCAGTACTTC; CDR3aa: CASSLDTEETQYF
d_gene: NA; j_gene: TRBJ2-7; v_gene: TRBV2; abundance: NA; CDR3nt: TGTGCCAGCAGTGAAACAGATCTTCGCGAGCAGTACTTC; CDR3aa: CASSETDLREQYF
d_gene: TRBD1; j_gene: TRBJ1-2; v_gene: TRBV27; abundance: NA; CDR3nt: TGTGCCAGCAGCTCGGGGGACAGGGTTTCTTACACCTTC; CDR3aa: CASSSGDRVSYTF
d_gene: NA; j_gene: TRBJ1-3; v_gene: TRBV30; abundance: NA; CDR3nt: TGTGCCTGGAGCCCCGGCCTTGGAAACACCATATATTTT; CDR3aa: CAWSPGLGNTIYF
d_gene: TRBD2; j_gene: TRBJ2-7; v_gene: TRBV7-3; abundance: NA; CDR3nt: TGTGCCAGCAGCCCTAGCGGGACCTCCTACGAGCAGTACTTC; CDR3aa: CASSPSGTSYEQYF
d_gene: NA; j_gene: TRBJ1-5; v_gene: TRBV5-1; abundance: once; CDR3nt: TGCGCCAGCAGCTACAATGGGGACCAGCCCCAGCATTTT; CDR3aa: CASSYNGDQPQHF